The 20 T cell receptor beta chains in this list originate from one sample, sequenced in a study of shared clonotypes between healthy human individuals (TCRdb year 2020). For the CD8 naive samples, CD45RO-negative cells were positively selected for CCR7, yielding a CD45RA+CCR7+ population from which TemRA cells were excluded. To prepare the library, the immunoSEQ multiplex PCR assay was applied. The immuneACCESS repertoire file appears here via TCRdb, limited to in-frame rearrangements. These files lack a portion of the clones; in checked studies, under half of the deficit traces to unresolved V genes, and the cause of the others is not known. This sample gives nearly 2 million clones in total; about 95% of them show up just once. Of the sample, 0.95% to 1.5% falls within the top ten clones. Sequencing was performed on naive CD8+ T cells sorted from blood. The cell subset or site label for this specimen denotes: CD45RA+CCR7+. The source is a man between 18 and 35 years old in good health.

The gene calls are TRBV9 and TRBJ1-2; tentative D call: TRBD1 (6 bases). Per germline, CDR1 SGDLS and CDR2 YYNGEE. This CDR3 is 16 amino acids long. V lost 3 bases, J lost 5 bases, and 20 bases lay in between. DNA for the CDR3: TGTGCCAGCAGCGACGGTTCGGGGGCGCCTCTATATGGCTACACCTTC. Translated: CASSDGSGAPLYGYTF. Based on the CDR3 plus reference TRBV9 and TRBJ1-2, the full variable domain is DSGVTQTPKHLITATGQRVTLRCSPRSGDLSVYWYQQSLDQGLQFLIQYYNGEERAKGNILERFSAQQFPDLHSELNLSSLELGDSALYFCASSDGSGAPLYGYTFGSGTRLTVV.

Of note for this clone: This same CDR3 is encoded by further DNA sequences in the sample. The chain recombines TRBV27 with TRBJ1-1, with D possibly being TRBD1 (5 bases). The CDR3 extends over 13 amino acids. Germline lookup yields CDR1 MNHEY and CDR2 SMNVEV (reference sequence). The germline V and J ends were trimmed by 2 bases and 6 bases, with 10 bases remaining between them. The CDR3 spells CASSLGGSSEAFF. CDR3 nucleotide sequence: TGTGCCAGCAGTTTAGGGGGAAGCTCTGAAGCTTTCTTT.

The rearrangement joins TRBV6-1 to TRBJ2-3; TRBD2 aligns across 9 bases. V gave up 2 bases and J gave up 1 base; unmatched junction bases: 4. Germline lookup yields CDR1 MNHNS and CDR2 SASEGT. This CDR3 is 16 amino acids long. The CDR3 DNA follows: TGTGCCAGCAGTGAAATCCGCGGGGGGGGCACAGATACGCAGTATTTT. Protein sequence: CASSEIRGGGTDTQYF.

The V call is TRBV4-1, the J call TRBJ2-7, with TRBD1 matching 8 bases. The germline V gene encodes CDR1 MGHRA and CDR2 YSYEKL. The CDR3 is 13 amino acids. Trimming took 2 bases from V and 5 from J; bases not matched to a gene: 2. The CDR3 sequence is CASSQRTGHEQYF. CDR3 in DNA: TGCGCCAGCAGCCAAAGGACAGGGCACGAGCAGTACTTC.

This chain joins TRBV29-1 and TRBJ2-1, with 10 bases fitting TRBD2. The ends lost 4 bases at V and 7 bases at J; junction bases unmatched: 7. Germline values: CDR1 SQVTM, CDR2 ANQGSEA. The CDR3 consists of 14 residues. CDR3 in amino acids: CSVAWTSGHNEQFF. The CDR3 DNA sequence: TGCAGCGTTGCCTGGACTAGCGGACATAATGAGCAGTTCTTC.

With regard to this clone: A junction boundary mismatches the germline segment, possibly from a read error. J is TRBJ2-1 and V is TRBV7-7; D perhaps matches TRBD2 (7 bases). The CDR3 contains 15 residues. Germline V gives CDR1 SSHAT, CDR2 FNYEAQ (reference sequence). CDR3 sequence: CASSPTGGGGNEQFF. DNA of the CDR3: TGTGCTAGCAGCCCAACCGGAGGGGGGGGCAATGAGCAGTTCTTC.

The rearrangement joins TRBV4-3 to TRBJ1-2; 12 bases align to TRBD1. This CDR3 is built from 19 residues. Germline V CDR1 and CDR2: LGHNA, YSLEER. The V and J ends lost 0 bases and 4 bases, in that order; junction bases with no gene match: 12. CDR3 residues: CASSQEPPGTGGLFYGYTF. The CDR3 DNA sequence: TGCGCCAGCAGCCAAGAACCACCCGGGACAGGGGGCCTGTTCTATGGCTACACCTTC.

This chain uses TRBV4-3 with TRBJ2-2, with 7 bases identical to TRBD1. The CDR3 has 17 residues. V was pared by 6 bases and J by 0 bases, with 10 bases of the junction left unmatched. Germline CDR1 LGHNA, CDR2 YSLEER. CDR3 amino acids: CASSLTGFVSNTGELFF. The CDR3 nucleotides are TGCGCCAGCAGTCTGACAGGGTTTGTATCGAACACCGGGGAGCTGTTTTTT.

The chain combines TRBV5-1 with TRBJ2-5, with D uncertain. This CDR3 has 14 residues. The V end was cut by 4 bases, the J end by 1 base, with 11 bases between. CDR1 and CDR2 (germline): SGHRS, YFSETQ. This CDR3 reads CASSPRSPQETQYF. The CDR3, as DNA: TGCGCCAGCAGCCCCCGGAGCCCCCAAGAGACCCAGTACTTC.

This clone was observed once. The rearrangement joins TRBV16 to TRBJ2-1; D tentatively fits TRBD1 or TRBD2 (5 bases each). There are 14 residues in the CDR3. V shed 6 bases and J shed 5 bases, with 14 bases lying between them. Germline CDR1 reads KGHSY; CDR2 reads FQNENV. CDR3: CASRRGEGNNEQFF. For the CDR3, the DNA is TGTGCCAGCAGAAGGGGCGAGGGAAACAATGAGCAGTTCTTC. The full variable domain, its missing parts supplied by reference TRBV16 and TRBJ2-1, is GEEVAQTPKHLVRGEGQKAKLYCAPIKGHSYVFWYQQVLKNEFKFLISFQNENVFDETGMPKERFSAKCLPNSPCSLEIQATKLEDSAVYFCASRRGEGNNEQFFGPGTRLTVL.

V usage is TRBV2 and J usage is TRBJ2-1; 8 nucleotides line up with TRBD2. J was trimmed by 10 bases and V by 6 bases; bases with no gene match: 14. This CDR3 spans 15 amino acids. The V gene's germline CDR1 is SNHLY and CDR2 FYNNEI. The CDR3: CASRGEDSGTVEQFF. CDR3 DNA: TGTGCCAGCAGGGGGGAGGATAGCGGGACGGTCGAGCAGTTCTTC.

The J gene is TRBJ2-2, the V gene TRBV11-2; 12 positions match TRBD2. J lost 8 bases, V lost 4 bases, and 11 bases had no gene match. Looked up from germline, CDR1 is SGHAT and CDR2 is FQNNGV. The CDR3 runs 17 residues. Written as DNA, the CDR3 is TGTGCCAGCAGCTACGGACCGGGACTAGCGGGCGGTGGGGAGCTGTTTTTT. Its protein product is CASSYGPGLAGGGELFF.

This clone was counted once. The chain has TRBV6-6 and TRBJ2-7, with D maybe TRBD2 (5 bases). The CDR3 extends over 16 amino acids. CDR1 MNHNY and CDR2 SVGAGI come from the germline V gene (reference sequence). V was clipped by 4 bases and J by 2 bases, with 18 bases between them. The chain's CDR3 is CASSSSTEGGTYEQYF. The DNA of the CDR3 is TGTGCCAGCAGTTCGTCCACAGAGGGTGGAACCTACGAGCAGTACTTC.

This clone was seen repeatedly, ten times or more. The chain uses TRBV6-5 and TRBJ2-3; 8 positions match TRBD1. The germline V gene has CDR1 MNHEY and CDR2 SVGAGI. V lost 5 bases to trimming and J lost 4 bases; unmatched junction nucleotides: 8. The length of the CDR3 is 15 residues. The chain's CDR3 is CASSTAGGRADTQYF. Here the CDR3 DNA reads TGTGCCAGCAGTACGGCAGGGGGCCGAGCAGATACGCAGTATTTT.

The rearrangement joins TRBV6-1 to TRBJ2-7, with D possibly being TRBD2 (5 bases). The CDR3 loop spans 13 amino acids. V was cut by 5 bases and J by 2 bases, with 10 bases left in between. Germline lookup yields CDR1 MNHNS and CDR2 SASEGT. CDR3 DNA: TGTGCCAGCAGTTGGACTTTCACCTACGAGCAGTACTTC. It translates to CASSWTFTYEQYF.

This chain connects TRBV4-2 to TRBJ2-7; 10 bases match TRBD2. Germline-derived CDR1 and CDR2 are LGHNA and YNFKEQ. V trimming: 2 bases; J trimming: 0 bases; junction bases outside the gene matches: 7. The CDR3 contains 17 residues. Written as DNA, the CDR3 is TGTGCCAGCAGCCAATCTAGCGGGGGCCTATTCTCCTACGAGCAGTACTTC. Translating gives CASSQSSGGLFSYEQYF.

This chain links TRBV27 with TRBJ2-1; TRBD1 matches 8 bases. The CDR3 consists of 17 residues. J gave up 3 bases and V 3 bases, and 10 bases lay outside the gene matches. The V gene's germline CDR1 is MNHEY and CDR2 SMNVEV (reference sequence). The CDR3 DNA reads as TGTGCCAGCAGTTTTCCCCCCGGGACAGGTGGCTACAATGAGCAGTTCTTC. This gives the protein CASSFPPGTGGYNEQFF.

The J gene is TRBJ2-7, the V gene TRBV2; TRBD2 aligns across 8 bases. This CDR3 region has 13 residues. Trimming cost V 9 bases and J 2 bases; bases outside gene matches: 6. Germline loops: CDR1 SNHLY, CDR2 FYNNEI. The CDR3 is CASSLREAYEQYF. In DNA, the CDR3 is TGTGCCAGTTCCTTGCGGGAGGCCTACGAGCAGTACTTC.

The CDR3 nucleotides read TGTGCCAACAGGGACATGAACACTGAAGCTTTCTTT. This translates into CANRDMNTEAFF. The chain recombines TRBV2 with TRBJ1-1; a weak D match, TRBD1 (6 bases). The length of the CDR3 is 12 residues. The germline CDR1 and CDR2 sequences are SNHLY and FYNNEI. With 10 bases removed from V and 0 bases from J, the gap between germline ends came to 9 bases.

V is TRBV6-7 and J is TRBJ2-7; maybe TRBD2 (5 bases). TRBV6-7 is marked as an open reading frame, function uncertain. This CDR3 contains 14 residues. V was shortened by 5 bases and J by 1 base, with 12 bases between the two germline ends. The CDR3 sequence is CASSPSPRSYEQYF. CDR3 DNA: TGTGCCAGCAGTCCTAGCCCCCGATCCTACGAGCAGTACTTC.